The 7 T cell receptor beta chains listed next were all sequenced from one sample in a study of T cells in Graves' hyperthyroidism and ophthalmopathy. Template material for amplifying TCR beta CDR3 regions consisted of RNA transcripts. HTBI primers drove first-round RT-PCR of the TCR CDR3. One entry per CDR3 protein, called by TCRdb with MiXCR from the multiplex PCR reads. The table shows approximately 220,000 distinct CDR3 sequences, with approximately 20% occurring only once. The specimen was blood. Every receptor here comes from a man between 40 and 49 years old with Graves' hyperthyroidism.

The table lists this clonotype with many counts. The chain is built from TRBV29-1 and TRBJ1-2; possibly TRBD1 for D (5 bases). This CDR3 has 13 residues. Trimming removed 6 bases from V and 2 bases from J, with 13 bases in between. Germline CDR1 is SQVTM and CDR2 is ANQGSEA. The CDR3 DNA reads as TGCAGCGTGGCCATGGGGGGAAACTATGGCTACACCTTC. Translating gives CSVAMGGNYGYTF. Full variable domain (remainder filled in from reference TRBV29-1 and TRBJ1-2): SAVISQKPSRDICQRGTSLTIQCQVDSQVTMMFWYRQQPGQSLTLIATANQGSEATYESGFVIDKFPISRPNLTFSTLTVSNMSPEDSSIYLCSVAMGGNYGYTFGSGTRLTVV.

The table lists this clonotype with many counts. This sequence joins TRBV7-2 and TRBJ2-5; the match to TRBD2 covers 11 bases. Per germline, CDR1 SGHTA and CDR2 FQGNSA. V dropped 2 bases and J dropped 2; count of bases not matched to a gene: 1. The CDR3 is made up of 15 amino acids. The CDR3 reads CASSLLAGGQETQYF. The CDR3 DNA reads TGTGCCAGCAGCTTACTAGCGGGGGGACAAGAGACCCAGTACTTC.

This clonotype occurred many times. The chain employs TRBV12-3 or TRBV12-4 and TRBJ1-5; 9 bases match TRBD1. The V segment lost 5 bases and the J segment 5 bases; nucleotides outside the gene matches: 4. The CDR3 is made up of 14 amino acids. CDR3 protein: CASSEDRGYQPQHF. The CDR3 nucleotides read TGTGCCAGCAGTGAGGACAGGGGTTATCAGCCCCAGCATTTT.

This clonotype was counted at least ten times. V is TRBV5-1 and J is TRBJ1-2, with 7 bases aligning to TRBD1. CDR1 and CDR2 from the germline V gene are SGHRS and YFSETQ. With V trimmed by 4 bases and J by 8 bases, 11 bases remained unmatched. The CDR3 covers 14 residues. CDR3 in amino acids: CASSHPTGPVGYTF. The CDR3 DNA reads TGCGCCAGCAGCCATCCGACAGGGCCGGTCGGCTACACCTTC.

The chain employs TRBV5-4 and TRBJ2-6, with D tentatively TRBD2 (5 bases). V lost 4 bases to trimming and J lost 0 bases, with 14 bases between them. The CDR3 is 17 residues long. Germline CDR1 SGHNT, CDR2 YYREEE (reference sequence). The CDR3 loop is CASSDGEYRSGANVLTF. CDR3 in DNA: TGTGCCAGCAGCGACGGGGAGTACCGCTCTGGGGCCAACGTCCTGACTTTC.

Many counts were recorded for this clonotype. The genes are TRBV2 and TRBJ2-1; 7 positions match TRBD2. The V segment lost 5 bases and the J segment 0 bases; nucleotides outside the gene matches: 7. CDR3 size: 16 residues. Per the germline V gene, CDR1 is SNHLY and CDR2 is FYNNEI. CDR3 region: CASSRSSGSSYNEQFF. The CDR3 nucleotides read TGTGCCAGCAGTCGTTCTAGCGGAAGCTCCTACAATGAGCAGTTCTTC.

In this sample, this clonotype turned up many times. This chain joins TRBV18 and TRBJ1-5, with 7 bases aligning to TRBD1. The V gene's germline CDR1 is KGHSH and CDR2 LQKENI. V was pared by 3 bases and J by 6 bases, with 8 bases of the junction left unmatched. The CDR3 covers 15 residues. In nucleotides, the CDR3 is TGTGCCAGCTCACCTGACAGGGTTAGGGGTCAGCCCCAGCATTTT. Protein sequence: CASSPDRVRGQPQHF.